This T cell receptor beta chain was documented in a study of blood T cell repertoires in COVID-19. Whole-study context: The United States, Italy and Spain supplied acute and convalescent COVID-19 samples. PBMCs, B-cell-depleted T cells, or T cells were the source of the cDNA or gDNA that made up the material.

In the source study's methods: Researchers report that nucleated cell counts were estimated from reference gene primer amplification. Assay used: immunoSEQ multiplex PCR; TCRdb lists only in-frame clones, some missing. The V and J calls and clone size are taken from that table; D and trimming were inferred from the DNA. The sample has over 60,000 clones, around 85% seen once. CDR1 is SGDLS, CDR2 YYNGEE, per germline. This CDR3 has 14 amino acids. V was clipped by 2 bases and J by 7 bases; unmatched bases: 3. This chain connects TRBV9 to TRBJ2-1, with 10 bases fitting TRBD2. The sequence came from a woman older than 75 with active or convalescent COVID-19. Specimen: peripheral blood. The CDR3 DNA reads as TGTGCCAGCAGCGTTTCTAGCGGGGGTAATGAGCAGTTCTTC. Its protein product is CASSVSSGGNEQFF.